The entry below describes one T cell receptor (beta chain). What it binds is unknown. The library protocol tagged individual cDNA molecules with unique molecular identifiers. TCRdb re-derived calls from the 5' RACE reads in MiXCR, one entry per CDR3 protein. Altogether some 96,000 distinct CDR3 sequences are present, under 15% being singletons, with the ten largest covering around 2%. The entry originates in a study of early T cells in non-severe SARS-CoV-2 infection. Study details: Unsorted whole blood bulk RNA was sequenced, with unpaired chains. Overall study results and limits: Anti-spike CD8 specificities were favored by VDJdb matching, whose results missed private and CD4 specificities.

Sequencing input: whole blood. This receptor was obtained from an adult who was a healthcare worker with PCR-confirmed SARS-CoV-2 infection or an uninfected control (not recorded which).

The CDR3 nucleotides are TGTGCCAGCAGCCAAGCCGGGGATCAGCCCCAGCATTTT. This gives the protein CASSQAGDQPQHF. The chain uses TRBV4-2 and TRBJ1-5; no reliable D call. Germline V gene sequence: CDR1 LGHNA, CDR2 YNFKEQ. The CDR3 contains 13 residues. V dropped 1 base and J dropped 5 bases, with 6 bases sitting between them.